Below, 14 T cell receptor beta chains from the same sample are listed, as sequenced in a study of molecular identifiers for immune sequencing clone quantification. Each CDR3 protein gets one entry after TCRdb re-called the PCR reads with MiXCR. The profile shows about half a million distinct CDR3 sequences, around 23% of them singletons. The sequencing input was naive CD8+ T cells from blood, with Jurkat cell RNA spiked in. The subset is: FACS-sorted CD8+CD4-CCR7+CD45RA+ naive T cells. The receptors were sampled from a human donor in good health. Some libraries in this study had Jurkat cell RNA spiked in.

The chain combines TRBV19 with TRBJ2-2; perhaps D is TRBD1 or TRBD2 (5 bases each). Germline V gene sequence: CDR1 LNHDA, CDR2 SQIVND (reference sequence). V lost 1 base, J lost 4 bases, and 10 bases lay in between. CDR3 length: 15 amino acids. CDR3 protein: CASSIVPGSTGELFF. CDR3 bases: TGTGCCAGTAGTATAGTTCCAGGGAGCACCGGGGAGCTGTTTTTT.

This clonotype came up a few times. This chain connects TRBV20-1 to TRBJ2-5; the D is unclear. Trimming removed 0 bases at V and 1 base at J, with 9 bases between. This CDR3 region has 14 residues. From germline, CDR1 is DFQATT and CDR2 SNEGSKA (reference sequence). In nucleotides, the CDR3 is TGCAGTGCTAGAGATTCAGCCTTCCAAGAGACCCAGTACTTC. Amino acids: CSARDSAFQETQYF.

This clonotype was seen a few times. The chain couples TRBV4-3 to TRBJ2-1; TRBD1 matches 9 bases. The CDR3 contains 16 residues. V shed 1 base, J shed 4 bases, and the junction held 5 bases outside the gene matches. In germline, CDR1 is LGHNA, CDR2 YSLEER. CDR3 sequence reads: CASSQARDRAYNEQFF. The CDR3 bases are TGCGCCAGCAGCCAAGCCAGGGACAGGGCTTACAATGAGCAGTTCTTC.

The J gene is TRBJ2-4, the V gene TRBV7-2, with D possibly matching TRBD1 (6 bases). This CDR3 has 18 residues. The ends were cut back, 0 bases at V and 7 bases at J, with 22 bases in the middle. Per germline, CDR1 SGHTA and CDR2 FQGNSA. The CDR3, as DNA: TGTGCCAGCAGCTTAGCGTCCCCTGGACAGCCGATGACGAACATTCAGTACTTC. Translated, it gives CASSLASPGQPMTNIQYF.

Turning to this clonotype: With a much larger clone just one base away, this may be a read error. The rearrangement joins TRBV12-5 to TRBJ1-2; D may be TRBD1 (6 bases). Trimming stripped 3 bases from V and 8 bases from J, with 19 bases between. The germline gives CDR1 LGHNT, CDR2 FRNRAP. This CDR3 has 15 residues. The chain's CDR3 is CASGFGQRAQGGYTF. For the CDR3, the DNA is TGTGCTAGTGGTTTCGGACAGCGGGCGCAAGGCGGCTACACCTTC.

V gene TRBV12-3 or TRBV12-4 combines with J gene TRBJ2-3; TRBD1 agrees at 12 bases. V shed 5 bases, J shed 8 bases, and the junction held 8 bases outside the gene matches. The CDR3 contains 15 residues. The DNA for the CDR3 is TGTGCCAGCAGTATGCGGGACAGGGGGCGGGCTACGCAGTATTTT. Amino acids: CASSMRDRGRATQYF.

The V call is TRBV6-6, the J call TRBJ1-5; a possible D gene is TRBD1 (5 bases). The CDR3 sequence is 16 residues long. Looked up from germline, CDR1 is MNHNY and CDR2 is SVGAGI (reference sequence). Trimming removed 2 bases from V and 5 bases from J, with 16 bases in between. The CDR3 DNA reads TGTGCCAGCAGTTACCGAACAGAGCAGGGTGATCAGCCCCAGCATTTT. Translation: CASSYRTEQGDQPQHF.

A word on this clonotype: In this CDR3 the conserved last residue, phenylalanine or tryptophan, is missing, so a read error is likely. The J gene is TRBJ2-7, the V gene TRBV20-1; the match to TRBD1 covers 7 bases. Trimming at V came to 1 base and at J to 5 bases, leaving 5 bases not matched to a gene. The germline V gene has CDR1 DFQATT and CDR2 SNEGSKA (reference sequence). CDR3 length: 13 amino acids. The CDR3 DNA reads TGCAGTGCTAGAGTGGAAGGGGGCGACGAGCAGTACTCC. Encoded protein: CSARVEGGDEQYS.

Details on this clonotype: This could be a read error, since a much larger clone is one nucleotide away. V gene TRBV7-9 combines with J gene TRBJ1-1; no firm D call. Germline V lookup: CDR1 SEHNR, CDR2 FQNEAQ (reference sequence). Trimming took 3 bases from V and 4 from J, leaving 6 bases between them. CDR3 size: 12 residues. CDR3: CASSFFATEAFF. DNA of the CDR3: TGTGCCAGCAGCTTTTTCGCCACTGAAGCTTTCTTT.

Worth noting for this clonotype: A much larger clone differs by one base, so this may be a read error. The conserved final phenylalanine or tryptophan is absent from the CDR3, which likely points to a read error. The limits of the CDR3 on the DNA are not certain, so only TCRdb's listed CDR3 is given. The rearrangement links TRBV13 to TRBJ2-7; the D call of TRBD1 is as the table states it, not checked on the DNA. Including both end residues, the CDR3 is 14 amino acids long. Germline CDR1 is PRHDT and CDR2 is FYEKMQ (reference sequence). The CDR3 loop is CASSPRDSNYDLYL.

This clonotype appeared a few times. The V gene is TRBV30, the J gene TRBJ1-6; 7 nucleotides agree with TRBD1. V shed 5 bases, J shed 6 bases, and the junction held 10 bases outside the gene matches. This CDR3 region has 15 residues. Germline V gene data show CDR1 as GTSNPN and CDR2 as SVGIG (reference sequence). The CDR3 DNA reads TGTGCCTGGGTCCGGGACAGCCAAATTAATTCACCCCTCCACTTT. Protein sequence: CAWVRDSQINSPLHF.

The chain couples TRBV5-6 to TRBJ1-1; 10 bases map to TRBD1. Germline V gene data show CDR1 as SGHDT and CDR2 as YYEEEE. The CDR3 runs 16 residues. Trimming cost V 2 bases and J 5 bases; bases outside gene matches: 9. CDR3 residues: CASSLIGQGGITEAFF. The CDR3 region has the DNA TGTGCCAGCAGCTTAATAGGACAGGGGGGAATTACTGAAGCTTTCTTT.

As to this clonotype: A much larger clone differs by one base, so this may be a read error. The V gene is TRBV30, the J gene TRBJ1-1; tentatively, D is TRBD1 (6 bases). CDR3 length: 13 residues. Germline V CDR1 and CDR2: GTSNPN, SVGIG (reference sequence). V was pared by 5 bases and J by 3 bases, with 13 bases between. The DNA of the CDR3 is TGTGCCTGGGGGCAGGGGAGCCACACTGAAGCTTTCTTT. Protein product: CAWGQGSHTEAFF. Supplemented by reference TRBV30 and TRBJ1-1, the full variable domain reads SQTIHQWPATLVQPVGSPLSLECTVEGTSNPNLYWYRQAAGRGLQLLFYSVGIGQISSEVPQNLSASRPQDRQFILSSKKLLLSDSGFYLCAWGQGSHTEAFFGQGTRLTVV.

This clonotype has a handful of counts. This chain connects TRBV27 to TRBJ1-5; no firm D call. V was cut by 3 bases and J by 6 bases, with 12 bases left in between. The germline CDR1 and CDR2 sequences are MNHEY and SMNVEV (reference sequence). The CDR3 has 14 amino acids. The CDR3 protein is CASSFSGTSQPQHF. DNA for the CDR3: TGTGCCAGCAGTTTTTCAGGTACATCTCAGCCCCAGCATTTT.